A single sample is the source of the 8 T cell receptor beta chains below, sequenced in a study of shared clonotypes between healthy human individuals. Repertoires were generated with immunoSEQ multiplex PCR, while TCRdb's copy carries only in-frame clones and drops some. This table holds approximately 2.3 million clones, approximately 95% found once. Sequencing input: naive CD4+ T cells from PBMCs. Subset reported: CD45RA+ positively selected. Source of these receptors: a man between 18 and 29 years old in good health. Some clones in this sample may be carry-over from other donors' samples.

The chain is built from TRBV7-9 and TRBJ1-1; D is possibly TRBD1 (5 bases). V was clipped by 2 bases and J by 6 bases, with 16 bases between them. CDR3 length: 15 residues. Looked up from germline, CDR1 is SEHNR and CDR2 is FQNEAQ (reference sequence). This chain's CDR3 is CASSLTARVRAEAFF. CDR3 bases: TGTGCCAGCAGCTTAACGGCCAGGGTTCGGGCTGAAGCTTTCTTT.

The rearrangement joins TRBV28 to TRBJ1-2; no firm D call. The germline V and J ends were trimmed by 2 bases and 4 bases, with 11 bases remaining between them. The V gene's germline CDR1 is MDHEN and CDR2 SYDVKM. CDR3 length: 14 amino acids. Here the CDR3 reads CASSLIQTPYGYTF. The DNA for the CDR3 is TGTGCCAGCAGTTTAATTCAGACCCCCTATGGCTACACCTTC.

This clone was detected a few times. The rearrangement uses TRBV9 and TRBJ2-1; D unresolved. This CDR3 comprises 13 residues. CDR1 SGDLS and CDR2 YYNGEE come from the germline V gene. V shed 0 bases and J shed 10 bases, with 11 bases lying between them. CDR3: CASSVVSFGEQFF. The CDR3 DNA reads TGTGCCAGCAGCGTAGTTTCCTTCGGGGAGCAGTTCTTC. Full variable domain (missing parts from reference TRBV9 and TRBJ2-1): DSGVTQTPKHLITATGQRVTLRCSPRSGDLSVYWYQQSLDQGLQFLIQYYNGEERAKGNILERFSAQQFPDLHSELNLSSLELGDSALYFCASSVVSFGEQFFGPGTRLTVL.

CDR3 residues: CASSQAGAISYEQYF. CDR3 bases: TGTGCCAGCAGCCAAGCGGGGGCGATATCCTACGAGCAGTACTTC. The rearrangement links TRBV4-2 to TRBJ2-7; D possibly matches TRBD1 or TRBD2 (6 bases each). CDR1 and CDR2 (germline): LGHNA, YNFKEQ. The CDR3 runs 15 residues. Trimming stripped 1 base from V and 1 base from J, with 11 bases between.

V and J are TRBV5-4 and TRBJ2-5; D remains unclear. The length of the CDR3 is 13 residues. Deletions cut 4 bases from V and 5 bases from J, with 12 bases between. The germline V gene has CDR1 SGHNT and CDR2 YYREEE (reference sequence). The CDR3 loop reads CASSSDHAETQYF. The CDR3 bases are TGTGCCAGCAGCAGTGATCACGCCGAGACCCAGTACTTC.

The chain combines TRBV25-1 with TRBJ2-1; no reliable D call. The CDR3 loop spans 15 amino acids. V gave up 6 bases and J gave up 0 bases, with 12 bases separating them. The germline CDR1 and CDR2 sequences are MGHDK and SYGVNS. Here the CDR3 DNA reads TGTGCCAGCAGCCCAGCGCGTAGCTCCTACAATGAGCAGTTCTTC. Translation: CASSPARSSYNEQFF.

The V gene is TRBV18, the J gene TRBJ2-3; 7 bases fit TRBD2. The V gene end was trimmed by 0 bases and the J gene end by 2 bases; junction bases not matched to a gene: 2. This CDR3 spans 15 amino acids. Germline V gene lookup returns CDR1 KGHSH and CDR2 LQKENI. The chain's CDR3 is CASSPPRGDTDTQYF. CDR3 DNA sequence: TGTGCCAGCTCACCACCCCGGGGGGACACAGATACGCAGTATTTT.

The DNA of the CDR3 is TGCAGTCCAAAGTGGAACACTGAAGCTTTCTTT. It is translated as CSPKWNTEAFF. The V and J genes are TRBV20-1 and TRBJ1-1; unclear D gene. The germline V gene encodes CDR1 DFQATT and CDR2 SNEGSKA (reference sequence). The CDR3 length is 11 residues. The germline V and J ends were trimmed by 8 bases and 1 base, with 8 bases remaining between them.